A single sample is the source of the 2 T cell receptor beta chains below, sequenced in a study of cytomegalovirus exposure and HLA in healthy donors. 13 Jbeta primers and 60 Vbeta primers were used for the PCR. Repertoires were generated with immunoSEQ multiplex PCR, while TCRdb's copy carries only in-frame clones and drops some. The data show approximately 79,000 clones, and the top ten clones hold 0.83%. Sequenced sample: PBMCs. The receptors come from a boy younger than 18 in good health and CMV-seronegative.

A remark on this clone: One end of the junction does not line up with germline, which may come from a read error. CDR3 region: CAISTSGRAMGSDKQYF. The CDR3 DNA reads TGTGCCATCAGTACTAGCGGGAGGGCCATGGGTAGTGATAAGCAGTATTTT. The J gene is TRBJ2-3, the V gene TRBV10-3, with 13 nucleotides matching TRBD2. Germline V gene lookup returns CDR1 ENHRY and CDR2 SYGVKD. This CDR3 comprises 17 residues.

The rearrangement links TRBV29-1 to TRBJ1-1, with no clear D. The V and J ends lost 7 bases and 5 bases respectively, with 8 bases between them. The CDR3 is 10 residues long. The germline V gene encodes CDR1 SQVTM and CDR2 ANQGSEA. CDR3 sequence: CSALRTEAFF. In DNA form, the CDR3 reads TGCAGCGCCCTACGGACTGAAGCTTTCTTT.